The sequence of this T cell receptor beta chain was determined in a study of blood T cells in healthy people across ages. About the research overall: Capturing about one barcoded beta molecule per two T cells was achieved by template switching. Study outcomes and limitations: Significant beta diversity loss was already apparent by age roughly 44, declining roughly linearly.

Note on this clonotype: Its target is not known.

Germline trimming cut 6 bases from V and 4 bases from J; bases unmatched to any gene: 5. CDR3 length: 13 residues. Using a J-beta primer mix together with a sample-barcoded 5' primer, a second PCR was run for roughly 6 to 11 cycles. TCRdb called the 5' RACE reads again in MiXCR, with one record for every CDR3 protein. The data show approximately 800,000 distinct CDR3 sequences, 20% to 25% seen once. The same data also went into a second study, on T cells of mothers and their children. That source reports: The donor cohort consisted of a few healthy Caucasian mothers and their six children. Unrelated mother-child pairs always had slightly, but never significantly, lower normalized overlap than related pairs.

The chain couples TRBV12-3 or TRBV12-4 to TRBJ1-2, with TRBD1 matching 7 bases. Sample: blood. This clonotype was sampled from a boy aged 10-17 years in good health. The DNA for the CDR3 is TGTGCCAGCAGATCCGGGACAGTCTATGGCTACACCTTC. This encodes CASRSGTVYGYTF.